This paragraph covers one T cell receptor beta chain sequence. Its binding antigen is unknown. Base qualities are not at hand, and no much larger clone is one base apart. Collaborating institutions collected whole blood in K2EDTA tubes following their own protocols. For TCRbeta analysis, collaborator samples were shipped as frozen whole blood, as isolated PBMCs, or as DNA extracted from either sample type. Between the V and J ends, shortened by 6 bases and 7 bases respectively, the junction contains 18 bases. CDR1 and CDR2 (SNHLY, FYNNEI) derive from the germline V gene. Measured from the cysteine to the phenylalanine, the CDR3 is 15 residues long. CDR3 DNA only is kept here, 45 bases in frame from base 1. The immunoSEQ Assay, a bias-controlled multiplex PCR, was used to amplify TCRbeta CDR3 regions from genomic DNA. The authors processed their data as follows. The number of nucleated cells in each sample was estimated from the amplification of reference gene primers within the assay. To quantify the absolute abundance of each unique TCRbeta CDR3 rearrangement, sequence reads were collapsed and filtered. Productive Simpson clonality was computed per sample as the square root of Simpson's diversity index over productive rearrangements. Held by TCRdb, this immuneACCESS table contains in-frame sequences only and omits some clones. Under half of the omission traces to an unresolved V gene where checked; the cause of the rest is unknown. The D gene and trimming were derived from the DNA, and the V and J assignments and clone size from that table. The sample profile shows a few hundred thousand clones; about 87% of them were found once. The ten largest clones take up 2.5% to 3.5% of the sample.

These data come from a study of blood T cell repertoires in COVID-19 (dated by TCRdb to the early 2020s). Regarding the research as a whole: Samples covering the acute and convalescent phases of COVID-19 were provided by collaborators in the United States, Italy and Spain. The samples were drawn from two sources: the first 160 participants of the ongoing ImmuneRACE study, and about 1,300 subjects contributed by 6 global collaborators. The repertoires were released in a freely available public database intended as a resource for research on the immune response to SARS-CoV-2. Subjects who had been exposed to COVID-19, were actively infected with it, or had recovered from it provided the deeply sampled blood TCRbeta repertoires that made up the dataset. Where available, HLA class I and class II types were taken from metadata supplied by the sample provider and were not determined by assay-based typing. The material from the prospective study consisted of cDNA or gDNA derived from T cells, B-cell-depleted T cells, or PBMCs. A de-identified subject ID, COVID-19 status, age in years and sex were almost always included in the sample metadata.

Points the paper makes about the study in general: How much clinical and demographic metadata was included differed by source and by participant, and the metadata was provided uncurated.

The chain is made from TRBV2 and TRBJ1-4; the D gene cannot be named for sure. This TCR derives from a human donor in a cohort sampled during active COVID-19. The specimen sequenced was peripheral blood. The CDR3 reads CASSLIMGPSEKLFF. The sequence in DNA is TGTGCCAGCAGCCTCATAATGGGCCCAAGTGAAAAACTGTTTTTT.